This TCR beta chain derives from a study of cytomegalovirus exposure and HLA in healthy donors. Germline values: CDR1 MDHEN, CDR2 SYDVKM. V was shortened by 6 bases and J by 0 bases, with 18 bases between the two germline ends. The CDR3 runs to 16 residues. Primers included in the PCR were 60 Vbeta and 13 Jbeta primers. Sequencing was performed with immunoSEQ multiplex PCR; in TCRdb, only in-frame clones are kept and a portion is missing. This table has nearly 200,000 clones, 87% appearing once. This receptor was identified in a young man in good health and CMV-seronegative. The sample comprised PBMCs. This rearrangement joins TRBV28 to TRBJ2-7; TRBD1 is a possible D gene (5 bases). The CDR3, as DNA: TGTGCCAGCAGCTTACACAGGCTAGATAGCTCCTACGAGCAGTACTTC. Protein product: CASSLHRLDSSYEQYF.